The 2 T cell receptor beta chains presented below share a single source sample, sequenced in a study of pediatric ulcerative colitis. Here immunoSEQ multiplex PCR was the method, and the copy in TCRdb shows in-frame clones only, minus some. The sample holds tens of thousands of clones, 60% to 85% seen once. During colonoscopy, one to two rectal pinch biopsies were collected. The sample taken for sequencing was gut tissue. The receptors stem from a girl under 18 with moderate ulcerative colitis.

The chain employs TRBV29-1 and TRBJ1-2; D may be TRBD1 (5 bases). Between the trimmed V and J ends, which lost 6 bases and 0 bases, there was a span of 14 bases. Germline V gene data show CDR1 as SQVTM and CDR2 as ANQGSEA. The CDR3 is 14 residues long. The DNA for the CDR3 is TGCAGCGTGGGGACCTCTGGGGCTAACTATGGCTACACCTTC. Residues: CSVGTSGANYGYTF.

The rearrangement links TRBV6-5 to TRBJ2-7, with 16 bases matching TRBD2. After removal of 6 bases from V and 9 bases from J, the junction contained 8 bases not matched to a gene. This CDR3 has 15 amino acids. In germline, CDR1 is MNHEY, CDR2 SVGAGI. The CDR3 nucleotides are TGTGCCAGCAGCTTCGGGACTAGCGGGAGGGCCTTGCAGTACTTC. As protein: CASSFGTSGRALQYF.